This T cell receptor beta chain derives from a study of cytomegalovirus exposure and HLA in healthy donors. CDR3 length equals 13 residues. The V end was cut by 2 bases, the J end by 9 bases, with 16 bases between. From germline, CDR1 is SQVTM and CDR2 ANQGSEA. PCR involved 60 Vbeta and 13 Jbeta primers. Some clones are missing from TCRdb's copy, which holds only in-frame ones; the method was immunoSEQ multiplex PCR. The table includes 200,000 to 250,000 clones, around four fifths detected once. This clonotype was sampled from a middle-aged woman in good health and CMV-seronegative. The sequenced material came from PBMCs. V is TRBV29-1 and J is TRBJ2-5; TRBD1 is a possible D gene (5 bases). The CDR3 here is CSVERGAFSAQYF. The CDR3 nucleotides read TGCAGCGTTGAAAGGGGTGCTTTCTCGGCCCAGTACTTC.